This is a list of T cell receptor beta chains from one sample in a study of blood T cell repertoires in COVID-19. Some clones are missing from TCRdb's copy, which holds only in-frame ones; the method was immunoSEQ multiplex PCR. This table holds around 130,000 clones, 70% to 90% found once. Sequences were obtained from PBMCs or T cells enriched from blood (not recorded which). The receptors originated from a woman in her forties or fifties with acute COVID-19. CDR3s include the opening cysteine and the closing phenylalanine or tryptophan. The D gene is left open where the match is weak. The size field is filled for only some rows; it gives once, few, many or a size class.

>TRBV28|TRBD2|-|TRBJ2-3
CASSYGNTGGGRSDTQYF
TGTGCCAGCAGTTACGGGAATACGGGGGGAGGGCGCTCAGATACGCAGTATTTT
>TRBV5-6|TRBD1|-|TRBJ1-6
CASSLGGGPGSPLHF
TGTGCCAGCAGCTTGGGAGGGGGCCCCGGATCACCCCTCCACTTT
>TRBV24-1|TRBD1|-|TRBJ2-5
CATSDPTGTDKETQYF
TGTGCCACCAGTGATCCTACCGGGACAGACAAAGAGACCCAGTACTTC
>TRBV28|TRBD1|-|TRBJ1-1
CASRTGQGNTEAFF
TGTGCCAGCAGAACGGGACAGGGGAACACTGAAGCTTTCTTT
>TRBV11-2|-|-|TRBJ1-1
CASSLVGRDTEAFF
TGTGCCAGCAGCTTAGTGGGGCGCGATACTGAAGCTTTCTTT
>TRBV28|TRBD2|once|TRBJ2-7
CASSPPLPQREGSYEQYF
TGTGCCAGCAGTCCACCCCTCCCGCAGCGGGAGGGCTCCTACGAGCAGTACTTC
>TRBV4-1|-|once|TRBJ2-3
CASSQVLGRGDTQYF
TGCGCCAGCAGCCAAGTATTAGGGAGAGGGGATACGCAGTATTTT
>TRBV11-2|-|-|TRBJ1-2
CASSLHPGPNYGYTF
TGTGCCAGCAGCTTACATCCAGGCCCTAACTATGGCTACACCTTC
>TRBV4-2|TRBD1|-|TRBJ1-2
CASSQGGQGAFDYGYTF
TGTGCCAGCAGCCAAGGGGGACAGGGGGCTTTTGACTATGGCTACACCTTC
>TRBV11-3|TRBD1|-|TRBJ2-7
CASSQGQGRPYEQYF
TGTGCCAGCAGCCAAGGACAGGGGCGGCCCTACGAGCAGTACTTC
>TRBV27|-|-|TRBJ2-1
CASSLLQGHASEQFF
TGTGCCAGCAGTTTATTGCAGGGACATGCAAGTGAGCAGTTCTTC
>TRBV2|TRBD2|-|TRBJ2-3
CASNQLAGITDTQYF
TGTGCCAGCAATCAACTAGCGGGAATCACAGATACGCAGTATTTT
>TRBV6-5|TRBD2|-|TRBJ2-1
CASSRISGGSQFF
TGTGCCAGCAGTCGTATTAGCGGGGGGTCTCAGTTCTTC
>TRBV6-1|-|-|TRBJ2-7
CASSENQAPYEQYF
TGTGCCAGCAGTGAGAACCAAGCGCCCTACGAGCAGTACTTC
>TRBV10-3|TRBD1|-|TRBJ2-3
CATEPGQGPDTQYF
TGTGCCACGGAACCGGGACAGGGCCCAGATACGCAGTATTTT
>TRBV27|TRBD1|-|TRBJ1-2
CASSSQGQANYGYTF
TGTGCCAGCAGTTCACAGGGGCAAGCTAACTATGGCTACACCTTC
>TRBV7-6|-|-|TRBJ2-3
CASSPNHPYPGGTDTQYF
TGTGCCAGCAGCCCTAACCACCCCTATCCTGGTGGCACAGATACGCAGTATTTT
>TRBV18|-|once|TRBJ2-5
CASSPNQETQYF
TGTGCCAGCTCCCCCAATCAAGAGACCCAGTACTTC
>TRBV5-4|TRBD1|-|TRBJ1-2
CASSPGDRAHGYTF
TGTGCCAGCAGCCCAGGGGACAGGGCGCATGGCTACACCTTC
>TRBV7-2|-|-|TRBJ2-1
CASSSSAGDNEQFF
TGTGCCAGCAGCTCTAGCGCTGGGGACAATGAGCAGTTCTTC
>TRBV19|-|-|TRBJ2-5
CASGRGRAGQETQYF
TGTGCCAGTGGGCGAGGGAGAGCTGGCCAAGAGACCCAGTACTTC
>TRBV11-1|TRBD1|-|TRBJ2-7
CASSDKQGSTPYEQYF
TGTGCCAGCAGCGATAAACAGGGGTCAACCCCCTACGAGCAGTACTTC
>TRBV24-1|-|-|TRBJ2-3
CATSDPRGDTQYF
TGTGCCACCAGTGATCCCAGGGGTGATACGCAGTATTTT
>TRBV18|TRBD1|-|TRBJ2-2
CASSADREYTGELFF
TGTGCCAGCTCAGCTGACAGGGAGTACACCGGGGAGCTGTTTTTT
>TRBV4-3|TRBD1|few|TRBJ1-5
CASSQTPAGGQPQHF
TGCGCCAGCAGCCAGACCCCCGCAGGGGGTCAGCCCCAGCATTTT
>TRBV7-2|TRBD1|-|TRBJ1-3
CASRPTGGSGNTIYF
TGTGCCAGCAGACCCACAGGGGGCTCTGGAAACACCATATATTTT
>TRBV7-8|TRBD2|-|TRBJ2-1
CASSPLLAGGSYNEQFF
TGTGCCAGCAGCCCTCTCTTAGCGGGGGGCTCCTACAATGAGCAGTTCTTC
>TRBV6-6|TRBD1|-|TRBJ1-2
CASSSDRAAGYTF
TGTGCCAGCAGTTCTGACAGGGCAGCTGGCTACACCTTC
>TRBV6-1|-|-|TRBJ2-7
CASSEGQAYEQYF
TGTGCCAGCAGTGAAGGACAGGCCTACGAGCAGTACTTC
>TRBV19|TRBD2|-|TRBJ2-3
CASSMGLAASTDTQYF
TGTGCCAGTAGTATGGGACTAGCAGCTAGCACAGATACGCAGTATTTT
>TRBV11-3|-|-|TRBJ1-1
CASSTRVVGGTEAFF
TGTGCCAGCAGCACAAGGGTAGTAGGGGGCACTGAAGCTTTCTTT
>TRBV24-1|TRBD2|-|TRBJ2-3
CATQTSGRTDTQYF
TGTGCCACTCAGACTAGCGGGAGGACAGATACGCAGTATTTT
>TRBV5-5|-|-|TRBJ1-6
CASSLQAYYNSPLHF
TGTGCCAGCAGCTTACAGGCGTATTATAATTCACCCCTCCACTTT
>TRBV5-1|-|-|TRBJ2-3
CASSSNPPGSTDTQYF
TGCGCCAGCAGCTCAAATCCGCCAGGGAGCACAGATACGCAGTATTTT
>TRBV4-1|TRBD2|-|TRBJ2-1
CASSQELARWNNEQFF
TGCGCCAGCAGCCAGGAACTAGCGAGATGGAACAATGAGCAGTTCTTC
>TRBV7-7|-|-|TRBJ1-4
CASSKGQSANEKLFF
TGTGCCAGCAGCAAAGGACAGTCTGCTAATGAAAAACTGTTTTTT
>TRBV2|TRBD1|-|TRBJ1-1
CASSEQGEDTEAFF
TGTGCCAGCAGTGAACAGGGGGAGGACACTGAAGCTTTCTTT
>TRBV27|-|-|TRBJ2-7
CASSRVWGEPYEQYF
TGTGCCAGCAGTAGAGTGTGGGGGGAGCCCTACGAGCAGTACTTC
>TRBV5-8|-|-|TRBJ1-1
CASSLAGVRNTEAFF
TGTGCCAGCAGCTTGGCGGGGGTGAGGAACACTGAAGCTTTCTTT
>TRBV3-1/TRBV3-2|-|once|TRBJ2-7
CASSQAARTPYAQYF
TGTGCCAGCAGCCAGGCCGCCAGAACCCCATACGCGCAGTACTTC
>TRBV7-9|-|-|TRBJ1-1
CASSLESGRGAFF
TGTGCCAGCAGCTTAGAGAGCGGGAGGGGAGCTTTCTTT
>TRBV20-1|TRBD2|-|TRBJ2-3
CSASSSGGFTDTQYF
TGCAGTGCTAGTTCTAGCGGGGGCTTCACAGATACGCAGTATTTT
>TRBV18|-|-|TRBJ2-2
CASSPRRDSVSGELFF
TGTGCCAGCTCACCACGCCGGGACTCCGTGTCCGGGGAGCTGTTTTTT
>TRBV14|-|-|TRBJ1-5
CASSQVLLPRQPQHF
TGTGCCAGCAGCCAAGTACTCCTACCCCGTCAGCCCCAGCATTTT
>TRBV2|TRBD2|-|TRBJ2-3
CASRTLPSGRAPDTQYF
TGTGCCAGCAGGACCCTTCCTAGCGGGAGGGCACCAGATACGCAGTATTTT
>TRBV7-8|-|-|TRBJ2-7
CASSLGVQGSAYEQYF
TGTGCCAGCAGCTTAGGGGTTCAGGGGAGCGCCTACGAGCAGTACTTC
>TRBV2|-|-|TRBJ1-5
CASSALGQYSNQPQHF
TGTGCCAGCAGTGCCCTGGGACAATATAGCAATCAGCCCCAGCATTTT
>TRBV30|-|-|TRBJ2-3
CAWSEQGTQYF
TGTGCCTGGAGTGAACAGGGAACGCAGTATTTT
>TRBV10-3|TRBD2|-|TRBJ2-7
CAIRTDFAREGRISYEQYF
TGTGCCATCAGGACGGACTTTGCGCGGGAGGGTCGAATCTCCTACGAGCAGTACTTC
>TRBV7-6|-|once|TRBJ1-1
CASSLGEDTEAFF
TGTGCCAGCAGCTTAGGTGAGGACACTGAAGCTTTCTTT
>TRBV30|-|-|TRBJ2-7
CAWDAGTPGGKQYF
TGTGCCTGGGACGCCGGGACTCCGGGCGGTAAGCAGTACTTC
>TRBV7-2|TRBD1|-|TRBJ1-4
CASSSQGGSTNEKLFF
TGTGCCAGCAGCTCCCAGGGGGGCTCAACTAATGAAAAACTGTTTTTT
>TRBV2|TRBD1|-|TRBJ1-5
CASSAQDRGTGQPQHF
TGTGCCAGCAGTGCCCAGGACAGGGGTACGGGGCAGCCCCAGCATTTT
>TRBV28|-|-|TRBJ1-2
CASSVTGLGYTF
TGTGCCAGCAGCGTGACCGGGTTAGGCTACACCTTC
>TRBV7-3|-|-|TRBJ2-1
CASSLSRGDEQFF
TGTGCCAGCAGCCTGAGTCGCGGGGATGAGCAGTTCTTC